What follows describes a single T cell receptor (beta chain). All donors participated as healthy donors of bone marrow. PCR used 60 Vbeta primers and 13 Jbeta primers. Only in-frame clones appear in the TCRdb table, and some are missing; sequencing was by immunoSEQ multiplex PCR. The sample comprises 95,000 to 130,000 clones, about 80% of which are singletons, and around 4.5% rests with the top ten. The source of the sample is a study of cytomegalovirus exposure and HLA in healthy donors. The CDR3 runs to 19 residues. V lost 3 bases, J lost 2 bases, and 12 bases stayed unmatched. Germline V gene data show CDR1 as KGHSH and CDR2 as LQKENI.

The chain is built from TRBV18 and TRBJ2-3; 12 bases map to TRBD2. Sample: PBMCs. The TCR was taken from a man aged 25 to 45 in good health and CMV-seropositive. For the CDR3, the DNA is TGTGCCAGCTCACCTTCCCCTAGGACTAGCGGGATTTACACAGATACGCAGTATTTT. It encodes CASSPSPRTSGIYTDTQYF. Looking up the rest from reference TRBV18 and TRBJ2-3 gives the full variable domain: NAGVMQNPRHLVRRRGQEARLRCSPMKGHSHVYWYRQLPEEGLKFMVYLQKENIIDESGMPKERFSAEFPKEGPSILRIQQVVRGDSAAYFCASSPSPRTSGIYTDTQYFGPGTRLTVL.